These 2 T cell receptor beta chains originate from one sample sequenced in a study of blood T cell repertoires in COVID-19. The table came from immunoSEQ multiplex PCR; TCRdb's copy has only in-frame clones and leaves some out. Seen here are approximately 330,000 clones, roughly 90% observed once, and the top ten hold 0.8% to 1.3%. The sample was peripheral blood. All receptors derive from a woman aged 40-49 years with COVID-19, enrolled during active disease.

V is TRBV19 and J is TRBJ2-5; a possible D gene is TRBD1 (7 bases). The CDR3 loop spans 17 amino acids. Trimming removed 5 bases from V and 4 bases from J, with 23 bases in between. Germline V gene data show CDR1 as LNHDA and CDR2 as SQIVND (reference sequence). The CDR3 region is CASSPRLGGQLRETQYF. The CDR3 DNA reads as TGTGCCAGTAGTCCTCGATTGGGGGGACAGCTCCGAGAGACCCAGTACTTC.

The chain carries TRBV28 and TRBJ1-4; TRBD1 aligns across 8 bases. Germline CDR1 MDHEN, CDR2 SYDVKM. CDR3 length equals 16 residues. V lost 3 bases, J lost 0 bases, and 3 bases stayed unmatched. This chain's CDR3 is CASSLQGAATNEKLFF. CDR3 DNA: TGTGCCAGCAGTTTGCAGGGGGCCGCAACTAATGAAAAACTGTTTTTT.